The clone carrying this TCR beta chain was found many times. The sample is drawn from a study of glioma-infiltrating T cells. CDR3 length equals 17 residues. V lost 1 base and J 6 bases, leaving 19 bases between the germline ends. From germline, CDR1 is MNHNS and CDR2 SASEGT. The iRepertoire nested amplicon-rescue multiplex PCR amplified TCR alpha and beta CDR3s from RNA. Tissue mRNA or PBMC total RNA, about 85-400 ng, went into one-step reverse transcription and amplification. TCRdb re-derived calls from the multiplex PCR reads in MiXCR, one entry per CDR3 protein. This sample has around 43,000 distinct CDR3 sequences, with 20% to 25% found just once.

V is TRBV6-1 and J is TRBJ2-1, with D perhaps TRBD1 or TRBD2 (5 bases each). The sequenced material came from glioma tissue, nonneoplastic brain tissue, or PBMCs (not recorded which). The receptor was isolated from a human donor with low-grade glioma or glioblastoma, undergoing nonglioma brain surgery, or in good health (not recorded which). CDR3 loop: CASSEEIGPGTTNEQFF. CDR3 DNA: TGTGCCAGCAGTGAAGAAATCGGCCCCGGGACCACCAATGAGCAGTTCTTC.